The rows below give T cell receptor beta chains drawn from one sample of a study of T cell responses to AZD1222 COVID-19 vaccine. Profiling relied on immunoSEQ multiplex PCR, and the TCRdb table lists in-frame clones only, not all of them. The profile shows some 140,000 clones, more than 75% of them singletons. Here the sequenced sample was peripheral blood, taken on day 0 of AZD1222 vaccination. All receptors derive from an adult in good health. Both conserved end residues are part of each CDR3. D genes are given only for firm matches. Part of the rows lack a size; the others show once, few, many or a class for expanded clones.

d_call: -; j_call: TRBJ2-2; clone_size: once; v_call: TRBV6-5; cdr3_aa: CASSPLPVYTGELFF; cdr3_nt: TGTGCCAGCAGTCCACTCCCCGTTTACACCGGGGAGCTGTTTTTT
d_call: TRBD2; j_call: TRBJ2-1; clone_size: once; v_call: TRBV7-8; cdr3_aa: CASSPAGTSGYNEQFF; cdr3_nt: TGTGCCAGCAGCCCAGCCGGGACTAGCGGTTACAATGAGCAGTTCTTC
d_call: TRBD1; j_call: TRBJ1-2; clone_size: -; v_call: TRBV4-2; cdr3_aa: CASSQEDRGSYGYTF; cdr3_nt: TGTGCCAGCAGCCAAGAGGACAGGGGATCCTATGGCTACACCTTC
d_call: -; j_call: TRBJ1-3; clone_size: -; v_call: TRBV6-6; cdr3_aa: CASSSPGLRNTIYF; cdr3_nt: TGTGCCAGCAGTTCCCCAGGGTTGAGAAACACCATATATTTT
d_call: -; j_call: TRBJ1-4; clone_size: -; v_call: TRBV6-5; cdr3_aa: CASRGGGENEKLFF; cdr3_nt: TGTGCCAGCAGGGGGGGAGGGGAGAATGAAAAACTGTTTTTT
d_call: -; j_call: TRBJ2-7; clone_size: -; v_call: TRBV5-1; cdr3_aa: CASSLGTSSYYEQYF; cdr3_nt: TGCGCCAGCAGCTTGGGAACTAGCAGCTATTACGAGCAGTACTTC
d_call: TRBD1; j_call: TRBJ1-1; clone_size: -; v_call: TRBV11-2; cdr3_aa: CASSWDSMNTEAFF; cdr3_nt: TGTGCCAGCAGCTGGGACAGTATGAACACTGAAGCTTTCTTT
d_call: -; j_call: TRBJ2-1; clone_size: -; v_call: TRBV29-1; cdr3_aa: CSVGDYNEQFF; cdr3_nt: TGCAGCGTTGGGGATTACAATGAGCAGTTCTTC
d_call: -; j_call: TRBJ1-5; clone_size: -; v_call: TRBV7-2; cdr3_aa: CASTATGQPQHF; cdr3_nt: TGTGCCAGCACCGCAACAGGGCAGCCCCAGCATTTT
d_call: -; j_call: TRBJ1-1; clone_size: -; v_call: TRBV15; cdr3_aa: CATSRARSDTEAFF; cdr3_nt: TGTGCCACCAGCAGAGCCCGGAGTGACACTGAAGCTTTCTTT
d_call: -; j_call: TRBJ1-5; clone_size: -; v_call: TRBV6-4; cdr3_aa: CASSDSQTANNQPQHF; cdr3_nt: TGTGCCAGCAGTGACTCACAGACAGCGAACAATCAGCCCCAGCATTTT
d_call: TRBD1; j_call: TRBJ1-6; clone_size: -; v_call: TRBV7-9; cdr3_aa: CASSLISGGNSPLHF; cdr3_nt: TGTGCCAGCAGCTTAATATCAGGGGGAAATTCACCCCTCCACTTT
d_call: -; j_call: TRBJ1-6; clone_size: -; v_call: TRBV18; cdr3_aa: CASSPPSRTPLHF; cdr3_nt: TGTGCCAGCTCACCACCGTCACGGACACCCCTCCACTTT
d_call: -; j_call: TRBJ2-7; clone_size: -; v_call: TRBV3-1/TRBV3-2; cdr3_aa: CASSQDSRGYEQYF; cdr3_nt: TGTGCCAGCAGCCAAGACTCCCGCGGCTACGAGCAGTACTTC
d_call: TRBD1; j_call: TRBJ1-1; clone_size: -; v_call: TRBV19; cdr3_aa: CASSNMRGQGARTEAFF; cdr3_nt: TGTGCCAGTAGTAATATGAGAGGACAGGGGGCCCGGACTGAAGCTTTCTTT
d_call: -; j_call: TRBJ1-1; clone_size: -; v_call: TRBV7-9; cdr3_aa: CASSLEWTNTEAFF; cdr3_nt: TGTGCCAGCAGCTTAGAATGGACCAACACTGAAGCTTTCTTT
d_call: -; j_call: TRBJ2-5; clone_size: -; v_call: TRBV27; cdr3_aa: CASSSVYQETQYF; cdr3_nt: TGTGCCAGCAGTTCGGTGTACCAAGAGACCCAGTACTTC
d_call: TRBD1; j_call: TRBJ2-3; clone_size: -; v_call: TRBV7-9; cdr3_aa: CASLGQTTDTQYF; cdr3_nt: TGTGCCAGCCTGGGACAGACCACAGATACGCAGTATTTT
d_call: -; j_call: TRBJ2-1; clone_size: -; v_call: TRBV2; cdr3_aa: CASSHNEQFF; cdr3_nt: TGTGCCAGCAGCCACAATGAGCAGTTCTTC
d_call: -; j_call: TRBJ1-1; clone_size: -; v_call: TRBV5-1; cdr3_aa: CASSVPGGTEAFF; cdr3_nt: TGCGCCAGCAGCGTCCCGGGGGGGACTGAAGCTTTCTTT
d_call: -; j_call: TRBJ1-1; clone_size: -; v_call: TRBV20-1; cdr3_aa: CSARVGTQAFF; cdr3_nt: TGCAGTGCTAGAGTAGGGACACAGGCTTTCTTT
d_call: TRBD2; j_call: TRBJ2-3; clone_size: -; v_call: TRBV27; cdr3_aa: CASSLSPPLAGGGDTQYF; cdr3_nt: TGTGCCAGCAGTTTATCCCCCCCACTAGCGGGAGGGGGGGATACGCAGTATTTT
d_call: TRBD1; j_call: TRBJ1-3; clone_size: few; v_call: TRBV25-1; cdr3_aa: CASSEQGAAGNTIYF; cdr3_nt: TGTGCCAGCAGTGAGCAGGGGGCGGCTGGAAACACCATATATTTT
d_call: -; j_call: TRBJ1-5; clone_size: -; v_call: TRBV28; cdr3_aa: CASRDGNQPQHF; cdr3_nt: TGTGCCAGCAGGGACGGTAATCAGCCCCAGCATTTT
d_call: -; j_call: TRBJ1-5; clone_size: -; v_call: TRBV18; cdr3_aa: CASSPMQGEDQPQHF; cdr3_nt: TGTGCCAGCTCACCGATGCAGGGTGAAGATCAGCCCCAGCATTTT
d_call: -; j_call: TRBJ2-7; clone_size: -; v_call: TRBV7-6; cdr3_aa: CASSLNFVRGVYEQYF; cdr3_nt: TGTGCCAGCAGCTTAAATTTCGTCAGGGGGGTATACGAGCAGTACTTC
d_call: -; j_call: TRBJ2-2; clone_size: -; v_call: TRBV10-1; cdr3_aa: CASSERGFSSTGELFF; cdr3_nt: TGCGCCAGCAGTGAGAGGGGGTTCAGTAGCACCGGGGAGCTGTTTTTT
d_call: -; j_call: TRBJ1-2; clone_size: few; v_call: TRBV6-2/TRBV6-3; cdr3_aa: CASSFGATGGYTF; cdr3_nt: TGTGCCAGCAGCTTCGGGGCGACCGGAGGCTACACCTTC
d_call: -; j_call: TRBJ1-5; clone_size: -; v_call: TRBV21-1; cdr3_aa: CASSIGTGNGSSNQPQHF; cdr3_nt: TGTGCCAGCAGCATAGGAACAGGGAATGGGTCGAGCAATCAGCCCCAGCATTTT
d_call: TRBD1; j_call: TRBJ2-5; clone_size: -; v_call: TRBV30; cdr3_aa: CAWSVHRGAETQYF; cdr3_nt: TGTGCCTGGAGTGTACACAGGGGGGCAGAGACCCAGTACTTC
d_call: -; j_call: TRBJ1-3; clone_size: once; v_call: TRBV10-2; cdr3_aa: CASTRDWSGNTIYF; cdr3_nt: TGCGCCAGCACCAGAGACTGGAGTGGAAACACCATATATTTT
d_call: TRBD1; j_call: TRBJ1-6; clone_size: -; v_call: TRBV7-3; cdr3_aa: CASSRDSHPNSPLHF; cdr3_nt: TGTGCCAGCAGCAGGGACAGCCATCCTAATTCACCCCTCCACTTT
d_call: TRBD1; j_call: TRBJ2-7; clone_size: once; v_call: TRBV7-2; cdr3_aa: CASSSQGADEQYF; cdr3_nt: TGTGCCAGCAGCTCACAGGGGGCTGACGAGCAGTACTTC
d_call: -; j_call: TRBJ2-7; clone_size: once; v_call: TRBV2; cdr3_aa: CASSERISYEQYF; cdr3_nt: TGTGCCAGCAGTGAAAGAATTTCCTACGAGCAGTACTTC
d_call: TRBD1; j_call: TRBJ2-3; clone_size: -; v_call: TRBV4-1; cdr3_aa: CASSQENRGHTDTQYF; cdr3_nt: TGCGCCAGCAGCCAGGAGAACAGGGGACACACAGATACGCAGTATTTT
d_call: TRBD2; j_call: TRBJ2-7; clone_size: -; v_call: TRBV29-1; cdr3_aa: CSVVSGSYEQYF; cdr3_nt: TGCAGCGTTGTGAGCGGGAGCTACGAGCAGTACTTC
d_call: TRBD1; j_call: TRBJ2-2; clone_size: -; v_call: TRBV9; cdr3_aa: CASSSPTTAGGLAGELFF; cdr3_nt: TGTGCCAGCAGCTCCCCCACGACTGCAGGGGGCTTGGCCGGGGAGCTGTTTTTT
d_call: TRBD1; j_call: TRBJ2-7; clone_size: -; v_call: TRBV11-2; cdr3_aa: CASSSDRRSSYEQYF; cdr3_nt: TGTGCCAGCAGCTCGGACAGGCGAAGCTCCTACGAGCAGTACTTC
d_call: -; j_call: TRBJ2-7; clone_size: -; v_call: TRBV30; cdr3_aa: CAWREFYEQYF; cdr3_nt: TGTGCCTGGAGGGAATTCTACGAGCAGTACTTC
d_call: TRBD2; j_call: TRBJ2-1; clone_size: -; v_call: TRBV5-4; cdr3_aa: CASSPGTSGGGTNEQFF; cdr3_nt: TGTGCCAGCAGCCCCGGGACTAGCGGGGGGGGAACCAATGAGCAGTTCTTC
d_call: TRBD1; j_call: TRBJ1-2; clone_size: few; v_call: TRBV5-1; cdr3_aa: CASSQGQVSYGYTF; cdr3_nt: TGCGCCAGCAGCCAAGGACAGGTCTCCTATGGCTACACCTTC
d_call: -; j_call: TRBJ1-5; clone_size: -; v_call: TRBV10-1; cdr3_aa: CASSVGAHQPQHF; cdr3_nt: TGCGCCAGCAGTGTGGGGGCCCATCAGCCCCAGCATTTT
d_call: -; j_call: TRBJ2-7; clone_size: -; v_call: TRBV7-8; cdr3_aa: CASSLMGRLGRLVKAYEQYF; cdr3_nt: TGTGCCAGCAGCTTAATGGGGAGACTCGGTCGGTTGGTAAAGGCCTACGAGCAGTACTTC
d_call: -; j_call: TRBJ2-1; clone_size: -; v_call: TRBV7-3; cdr3_aa: CASSLSTSNEQFF; cdr3_nt: TGTGCCAGCAGCTTATCTACGTCAAATGAGCAGTTCTTC
d_call: TRBD1; j_call: TRBJ2-7; clone_size: once; v_call: TRBV5-4; cdr3_aa: CASSLKTGAYEQYF; cdr3_nt: TGTGCCAGCAGCTTGAAGACAGGGGCCTACGAGCAGTACTTC
d_call: -; j_call: TRBJ2-7; clone_size: -; v_call: TRBV5-3; cdr3_aa: CARSPRTTRTHEQYF; cdr3_nt: TGTGCCAGAAGCCCCCGGACGACTAGGACCCACGAGCAGTACTTC
d_call: TRBD1; j_call: TRBJ1-1; clone_size: -; v_call: TRBV3-1/TRBV3-2; cdr3_aa: CASSLGTAQNTEAFF; cdr3_nt: TGTGCCAGCAGCCTAGGGACAGCCCAGAACACTGAAGCTTTCTTT
d_call: TRBD1; j_call: TRBJ1-6; clone_size: -; v_call: TRBV5-1; cdr3_aa: CASRLQGQGSPLHF; cdr3_nt: TGCGCCAGCAGATTACAGGGGCAAGGTTCACCCCTCCACTTT